This T cell receptor beta chain comes out of a study of T cells in Graves' hyperthyroidism and ophthalmopathy. It was RNA transcripts that yielded the amplified TCR beta CDR3 regions. TCR CDR3 regions were first amplified by RT-PCR with HTBI primers. TCRdb reprocessed the multiplex PCR reads via MiXCR and lists one record per CDR3 protein. The data show about 500,000 distinct CDR3 sequences, with roughly a sixth seen just once and about 31% held by the top ten. As concerns this clonotype: The antigen is undetermined.

The V segment lost 1 base and the J segment 4 bases; nucleotides outside the gene matches: 2. Germline-derived CDR1 and CDR2 are SEHNR and FQNEAQ (reference sequence). The CDR3 has 15 residues. General study findings and limits: In the analysis, a 13 V-J model separated ophthalmopathy from stable hyperthyroidism. Most clonotypes that expanded in the thyroid above 0.001 also showed up in blood.

Patients with ophthalmopathy all had a Clinical Activity Score of at least 3, a NOSPECS grade of at least 4 and duration under 3 months. Uncontrolled infection, other autoimmune disease, pregnancy and lactation each barred patients from inclusion. Sequencing used blood. This sequence originates from a woman aged 25 to 39 with Graves' ophthalmopathy. J is TRBJ2-1 and V is TRBV7-9, with 9 bases lining up with TRBD1. The CDR3 region is CASSLVGQGYNEQFF. The CDR3 nucleotides are TGTGCCAGCAGCTTAGTAGGACAGGGGTACAATGAGCAGTTCTTC.